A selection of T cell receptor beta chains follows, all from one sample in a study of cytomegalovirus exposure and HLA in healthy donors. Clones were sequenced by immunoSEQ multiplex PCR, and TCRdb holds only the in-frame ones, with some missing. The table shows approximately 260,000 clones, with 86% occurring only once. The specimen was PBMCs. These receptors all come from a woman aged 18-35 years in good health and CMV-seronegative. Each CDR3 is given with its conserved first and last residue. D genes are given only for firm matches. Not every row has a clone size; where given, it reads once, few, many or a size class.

cdr3_nt: TGTGCCAGCAGCTTAAACCCCGGACACGGCACAGATACGCAGTATTTT
cdr3_aa: CASSLNPGHGTDTQYF
d_call: .
clone_size: .
v_call: TRBV7-3
j_call: TRBJ2-3

cdr3_nt: TGTGCCAGCAGTTTTAACGGGGTTGAGGCAAACATTCAGTACTTC
cdr3_aa: CASSFNGVEANIQYF
d_call: .
clone_size: .
v_call: TRBV27
j_call: TRBJ2-4

cdr3_nt: TGTGCCAGCTCCTCGGGACAGGGCACCGATACGCAGTATTTT
cdr3_aa: CASSSGQGTDTQYF
d_call: TRBD1
clone_size: .
v_call: TRBV6-5
j_call: TRBJ2-3

cdr3_nt: TGTGCCAGCAGCCCGACAGGGCCCTACAATGAGCAGTTCTTC
cdr3_aa: CASSPTGPYNEQFF
d_call: TRBD1
clone_size: .
v_call: TRBV7-2
j_call: TRBJ2-1

cdr3_nt: TGTGCCAGCAGCTTAAGGTGGGGGACAGATAATGAAAAACTGTTTTTT
cdr3_aa: CASSLRWGTDNEKLFF
d_call: TRBD1
clone_size: .
v_call: TRBV7-9
j_call: TRBJ1-4

cdr3_nt: TGCGCCAGCAGTGTGGGCCGACGACCGGGACTTAGCACAGATACGCAGTATTTT
cdr3_aa: CASSVGRRPGLSTDTQYF
d_call: .
clone_size: few
v_call: TRBV4-3
j_call: TRBJ2-3

cdr3_nt: TGCGCCAGCAGCCAAGTCTACCTCAATGAGCAGTTCTTC
cdr3_aa: CASSQVYLNEQFF
d_call: .
clone_size: .
v_call: TRBV4-1
j_call: TRBJ2-1

cdr3_nt: TGTGCCAGCAGAAGTTCGACTACTTCAGATACGCAGTATTTT
cdr3_aa: CASRSSTTSDTQYF
d_call: .
clone_size: .
v_call: TRBV11-3
j_call: TRBJ2-3

cdr3_nt: TGTGCCAGTAGTCCCGGGACAGGGGATGAAAAACTGTTTTTT
cdr3_aa: CASSPGTGDEKLFF
d_call: TRBD1
clone_size: .
v_call: TRBV19
j_call: TRBJ1-4

cdr3_nt: TGCAGCGTCACGACGGGACTAGCGGGAGCCCATGAGCAGTTCTTC
cdr3_aa: CSVTTGLAGAHEQFF
d_call: TRBD2
clone_size: .
v_call: TRBV29-1
j_call: TRBJ2-1

cdr3_nt: TGCAGTGCCACAACAGGGATACCCCTCCACTTT
cdr3_aa: CSATTGIPLHF
d_call: .
clone_size: .
v_call: TRBV20-1
j_call: TRBJ1-6

cdr3_nt: TGTGCCAGCAGTCCAGCGGGGCTGGAAGAGAACACTGAAGCTTTCTTT
cdr3_aa: CASSPAGLEENTEAFF
d_call: .
clone_size: once
v_call: TRBV28
j_call: TRBJ1-1

cdr3_nt: TGTGCCAGCAGTTCGACAGATACGCAGTATTTT
cdr3_aa: CASSSTDTQYF
d_call: .
clone_size: once
v_call: TRBV27
j_call: TRBJ2-3

cdr3_nt: TGTGCCAGCAGTGAATGGACGGGAGGAAAAGGGGACTACAATGAGCAGTTCTTC
cdr3_aa: CASSEWTGGKGDYNEQFF
d_call: TRBD2
clone_size: many
v_call: TRBV2
j_call: TRBJ2-1

cdr3_nt: TGTGCTAGTGGTCCGAGGGGGTACCTCAACTACGAGCAGTACTTC
cdr3_aa: CASGPRGYLNYEQYF
d_call: .
clone_size: .
v_call: TRBV12-5
j_call: TRBJ2-7

cdr3_nt: TGTGCCAGCAGCTCCTACCTAGCCGCAGATACGCAGTATTTT
cdr3_aa: CASSSYLAADTQYF
d_call: .
clone_size: .
v_call: TRBV7-2
j_call: TRBJ2-3

cdr3_nt: TGTGCCAGCACGGCTAGCGGCACCGGGGAGCTGTTTTTT
cdr3_aa: CASTASGTGELFF
d_call: TRBD2
clone_size: .
v_call: TRBV6-5
j_call: TRBJ2-2

cdr3_nt: TGTGCCATCAGTAATTCCGGGACAGGGGAATATGGCTACACCTTC
cdr3_aa: CAISNSGTGEYGYTF
d_call: TRBD1
clone_size: .
v_call: TRBV10-3
j_call: TRBJ1-2

cdr3_nt: TGTGCCCGTTCGACAGGGGCCGCAAACACCATATATTTT
cdr3_aa: CARSTGAANTIYF
d_call: TRBD1
clone_size: .
v_call: TRBV30
j_call: TRBJ1-3

cdr3_nt: TGTGCCAGCACTAAAGCTGGACTCCCCAATGAGCAGTTCTTC
cdr3_aa: CASTKAGLPNEQFF
d_call: .
clone_size: .
v_call: TRBV27
j_call: TRBJ2-1

cdr3_nt: TGTGCCAGCAGCGATGCCGGGACAGGGCACACTGAAGCTTTCTTT
cdr3_aa: CASSDAGTGHTEAFF
d_call: TRBD1
clone_size: .
v_call: TRBV6-5
j_call: TRBJ1-1

cdr3_nt: TGTGCCAGCAGGCGACTCCTGACAGGGATGAACACTGAAGCTTTCTTT
cdr3_aa: CASRRLLTGMNTEAFF
d_call: TRBD1
clone_size: few
v_call: TRBV6-6
j_call: TRBJ1-1

cdr3_nt: TGTGCCAGCACCCAGAGCGAACAGGGATTCACCGGGGAGCTGTTTTTT
cdr3_aa: CASTQSEQGFTGELFF
d_call: .
clone_size: once
v_call: TRBV6-4
j_call: TRBJ2-2

cdr3_nt: TGCAGCGTTGAATGGGAGGACGAGGCCTACGAGCAGTACTTC
cdr3_aa: CSVEWEDEAYEQYF
d_call: .
clone_size: .
v_call: TRBV29-1
j_call: TRBJ2-7

cdr3_nt: TGTGCCAGCAAAGGTGGGACAGGGCTGTACGAGCAGTACTTC
cdr3_aa: CASKGGTGLYEQYF
d_call: TRBD1
clone_size: once
v_call: TRBV7-9
j_call: TRBJ2-7

cdr3_nt: TGTGCCAGCAGTAAATTCGGGACAGGCTACAATGAGCAGTTCTTC
cdr3_aa: CASSKFGTGYNEQFF
d_call: TRBD1
clone_size: .
v_call: TRBV6-1
j_call: TRBJ2-1

cdr3_nt: TGTGCCAGCAGCTTAGGAATAGGGGGCGGCTATGGCTACACCTTC
cdr3_aa: CASSLGIGGGYGYTF
d_call: TRBD1
clone_size: .
v_call: TRBV7-8
j_call: TRBJ1-2

cdr3_nt: TGTGCCAGCAGTGGAGAGGGACAGGCCGAAGAGACCCAGTACTTC
cdr3_aa: CASSGEGQAEETQYF
d_call: TRBD1
clone_size: once
v_call: TRBV28
j_call: TRBJ2-5

cdr3_nt: TGTGCCAGCAGCCCGCGACAGGGCCCCTACGAGCAGTACTTC
cdr3_aa: CASSPRQGPYEQYF
d_call: TRBD1
clone_size: .
v_call: TRBV7-6
j_call: TRBJ2-7

cdr3_nt: TGTGCCAGCAGCTTGCGCAACGAGGGAATCTATGGCTACACCTTC
cdr3_aa: CASSLRNEGIYGYTF
d_call: .
clone_size: .
v_call: TRBV7-9
j_call: TRBJ1-2

cdr3_nt: TGTGCCAGTAGTATATCGGGGGGGAACACTGAAGCTTTCTTT
cdr3_aa: CASSISGGNTEAFF
d_call: .
clone_size: few
v_call: TRBV19
j_call: TRBJ1-1

cdr3_nt: TGTGCCAGCAGCTCCAACTCCGGGGAGCTGTTTTTT
cdr3_aa: CASSSNSGELFF
d_call: .
clone_size: .
v_call: TRBV11-3
j_call: TRBJ2-2

cdr3_nt: TGTGCCAGCAAACCACGTCCCGGACTAGCAGGGGAGCAGTACTTC
cdr3_aa: CASKPRPGLAGEQYF
d_call: TRBD2
clone_size: .
v_call: TRBV7-2
j_call: TRBJ2-7

cdr3_nt: TGTGCCAGCAGCTCCCGGGACAGCCACTACAATGAGCAGTTCTTC
cdr3_aa: CASSSRDSHYNEQFF
d_call: TRBD1
clone_size: .
v_call: TRBV11-2
j_call: TRBJ2-1

cdr3_nt: TGTGCCAGCAGCCCACGACAGGGAGGTGAAAAACTGTTTTTT
cdr3_aa: CASSPRQGGEKLFF
d_call: TRBD1
clone_size: .
v_call: TRBV7-8
j_call: TRBJ1-4

cdr3_nt: TGTGCCAGCAGTTTACAGGCTTACAAGCAGTACTTC
cdr3_aa: CASSLQAYKQYF
d_call: .
clone_size: .
v_call: TRBV28
j_call: TRBJ2-7